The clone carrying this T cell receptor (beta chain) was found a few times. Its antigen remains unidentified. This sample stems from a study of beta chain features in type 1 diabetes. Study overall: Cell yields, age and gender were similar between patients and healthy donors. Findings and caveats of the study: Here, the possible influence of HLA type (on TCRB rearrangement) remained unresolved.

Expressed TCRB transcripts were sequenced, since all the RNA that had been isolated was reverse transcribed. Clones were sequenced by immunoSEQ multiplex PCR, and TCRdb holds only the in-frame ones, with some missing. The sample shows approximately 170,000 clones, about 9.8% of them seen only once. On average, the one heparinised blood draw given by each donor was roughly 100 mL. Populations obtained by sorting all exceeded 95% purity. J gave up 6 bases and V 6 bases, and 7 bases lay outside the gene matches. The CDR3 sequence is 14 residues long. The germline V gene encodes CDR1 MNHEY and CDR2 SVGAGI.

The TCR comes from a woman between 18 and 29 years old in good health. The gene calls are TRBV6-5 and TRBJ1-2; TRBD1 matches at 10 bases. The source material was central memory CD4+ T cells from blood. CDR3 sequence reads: CASSHGQGENGYTF. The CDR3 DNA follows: TGTGCCAGCAGCCACGGACAGGGGGAAAATGGCTACACCTTC.